Each of the 24 T cell receptor beta chains below was sequenced from the same sample in a study of regulatory T cells in long-lasting Graves disease. As for time point: persistent/refractory GD, antithyroid drugs over 5 years with positive TRAb. PBMC RNA was the source of the TCR library. Sequencing libraries for TCR beta were prepared with iRepertoire HTBI primers and Arm-PCR of CDR3 regions. TCRdb redid the calling of the multiplex PCR reads with MiXCR, one entry per CDR3 protein. The profile shows about 300,000 distinct CDR3 sequences, around 21% of them singletons. Material: peripheral blood mononuclear cells (PBMCs), obtained when the disease was refractory, from a patient treated with antithyroid drugs. These receptors were obtained from a female donor with Graves disease.

The chain has TRBV20-1 and TRBJ2-3; no firm D call. This CDR3 is built from 13 residues. V was shortened by 6 bases and J by 6 bases, with 16 bases between the two germline ends. Germline V gene sequence: CDR1 DFQATT, CDR2 SNEGSKA (reference sequence). The CDR3 protein is CSARLVGFDTQYF. The DNA of the CDR3 is TGCAGTGCCAGGCTAGTAGGATTCGATACGCAGTATTTT.

This clonotype was observed at least ten times. The V gene is TRBV28, the J gene TRBJ2-5; 8 nucleotides line up with TRBD1. This CDR3 spans 15 amino acids. CDR1 is MDHEN and CDR2 is SYDVKM in the germline V gene. V was pared by 5 bases and J by 1 base, with 6 bases of the junction left unmatched. The CDR3 bases are TGTGCCAGCAGTCCCCAGACAGGGGCCCAAGAGACCCAGTACTTC. Translated, it gives CASSPQTGAQETQYF.

V is TRBV28 and J is TRBJ1-5; 9 bases are a match to TRBD1. The CDR3 runs to 17 residues. J lost 1 base, V lost 3 bases, and 7 bases had no gene match. Germline CDR1 is MDHEN and CDR2 is SYDVKM. DNA of the CDR3: TGTGCCAGCAGTTTGCGACCGGGGACAGGGAGCAATCAGCCCCAGCATTTT. Translated, it gives CASSLRPGTGSNQPQHF.

The sample holds a few counts of this clonotype. This chain connects TRBV7-9 to TRBJ1-6, with 7 bases identical to TRBD1. CDR3 length equals 14 residues. J gave up 9 bases and V 3 bases, and 5 bases lay outside the gene matches. Germline CDR1 SEHNR, CDR2 FQNEAQ (reference sequence). The CDR3 here is CASSLGRGTSPLHF. CDR3 in DNA: TGTGCCAGCAGCTTGGGCAGGGGGACTTCACCCCTCCACTTT.

The table lists this clonotype with a few counts. J is TRBJ2-7 and V is TRBV11-2; 7 bases are shared with TRBD2. The CDR3 is 14 amino acids. Per germline, CDR1 SGHAT and CDR2 FQNNGV. V trimming: 5 bases; J trimming: 4 bases; junction bases outside the gene matches: 8. Written as DNA, the CDR3 is TGTGCCAGCAGCGTAGCGGCGGGGGAGTACGAGCAGTACTTC. Translated, it gives CASSVAAGEYEQYF.

This clonotype was seen repeatedly, ten times or more. The chain carries TRBV20-1 and TRBJ2-5; D may be TRBD2 (6 bases). Germline V gene data show CDR1 as DFQATT and CDR2 as SNEGSKA (reference sequence). V shed 5 bases and J shed 1 base, with 14 bases lying between them. The CDR3 is made up of 14 amino acids. DNA for the CDR3: TGCAGTGCTGGTTATAGCGGTTCCCAAGAGACCCAGTACTTC. Amino acid sequence: CSAGYSGSQETQYF.

The rearrangement uses TRBV20-1 and TRBJ1-2; no definite D call. The ends were cut back, 3 bases at V and 8 bases at J, with 10 bases in the middle. Per the germline V gene, CDR1 is DFQATT and CDR2 is SNEGSKA (reference sequence). This CDR3 has 11 residues. The CDR3 sequence is CSARFLGGYTF. Written as DNA, the CDR3 is TGCAGTGCTAGGTTTCTGGGCGGCTACACCTTC.

This rearrangement joins TRBV7-9 to TRBJ1-2; TRBD1 is a possible D gene (6 bases). Germline V lookup: CDR1 SEHNR, CDR2 FQNEAQ (reference sequence). This CDR3 is 16 amino acids long. Deletions cut 2 bases from V and 6 bases from J, with 19 bases between. For the CDR3, the DNA is TGTGCCAGCAGCTTAACGTTCAACAGGGCTTTACATGGCTACACCTTC. Translation: CASSLTFNRALHGYTF.

In this sample, this clonotype turned up a few times. The chain is built from TRBV4-3 and TRBJ1-3; D might be TRBD1 (5 bases). Germline values: CDR1 LGHNA, CDR2 YSLEER. Trimming removed 0 bases at V and 0 bases at J, with 6 bases between. There are 15 residues in the CDR3. CDR3 region: CASSQEGVSGNTIYF. CDR3 coding DNA: TGCGCCAGCAGCCAAGAAGGGGTCTCTGGAAACACCATATATTTT.

The chain joins TRBV6-2 or TRBV6-3 to TRBJ2-1; TRBD2 might be the D (6 bases). Deletions cut 6 bases from V and 4 bases from J, with 19 bases between. The CDR3 has 16 amino acids. Looked up from germline, CDR1 is MNHEY and CDR2 is SVGEGT. The DNA for the CDR3 is TGTGCCAGCAGCCAACTGGCTGGGGCGGGGTACAATGAGCAGTTCTTC. Its translation: CASSQLAGAGYNEQFF.

Ten or more counts support this clonotype. This chain connects TRBV28 to TRBJ2-2; D not resolved. The CDR3 length is 16 residues. Germline V CDR1 and CDR2: MDHEN, SYDVKM. V lost 4 bases, J lost 3 bases, and 15 bases lay in between. The DNA for the CDR3 is TGTGCCAGCAGTTCAGTGACGCTTCCCGACACCGGGGAGCTGTTTTTT. Translated, it gives CASSSVTLPDTGELFF.

The chain uses TRBV4-3 and TRBJ2-2; D call uncertain. CDR3 length: 16 amino acids. Germline CDR1 is LGHNA and CDR2 is YSLEER. Trimming took 1 base from V and 2 from J, leaving 11 bases between them. The CDR3 is CASSQVILTNTGELFF. As DNA, the CDR3 is TGCGCCAGCAGCCAAGTGATCCTTACTAACACCGGGGAGCTGTTTTTT.

Remarks on this clonotype: A far larger clone is one base from this, pointing to a likely read error. The chain uses TRBV2 and TRBJ2-5; D is uncertain. The J call may be mistaken, given a closer DNA end match to TRBJ2-7. This CDR3 has 15 residues. Germline V CDR1 and CDR2: SNHLY, FYNNEI. The CDR3, as DNA: TGTGCCAGCAGTGAACAGGCGGCTAGGCGGTGCGAGCAGTACTTC. Its translation: CASSEQAARRCEQYF.

With respect to this clonotype: Possible read error: a much larger clone is one base away. The chain uses TRBV6-2 or TRBV6-3 and TRBJ2-4, with D possibly matching TRBD1 (6 bases). This CDR3 has 19 amino acids. Germline loops: CDR1 MNHEY, CDR2 SVGEGT. The CDR3 DNA sequence: TGTGCCAGCAGTTATGCGCCTAGAATGGGGGCCCTCGCCAAAAACATTCGGTACTTC. Translating it yields CASSYAPRMGALAKNIRYF.

This clonotype was found many times. J is TRBJ2-7 and V is TRBV6-1, with D maybe TRBD1 (6 bases). CDR1 is MNHNS, CDR2 SASEGT, per germline. Trimming cost V 4 bases and J 4 bases, with 8 bases left between them. The CDR3 has 12 residues. This chain's CDR3 is CASSVGQYEQYF. For the CDR3, the DNA is TGTGCCAGCAGTGTCGGACAGTACGAGCAGTACTTC.

At least ten counts were recorded for this clonotype. This chain uses TRBV28 with TRBJ2-7, with no clear D. Germline CDR1 and CDR2: MDHEN and SYDVKM. V was pared by 5 bases and J by 1 base, with 12 bases between. The CDR3 runs to 14 residues. CDR3 amino acids: CASSPHTDSYEQYF. CDR3 DNA: TGTGCCAGCAGTCCCCACACGGATTCCTACGAGCAGTACTTC.

This clonotype was found a few times. The chain combines TRBV6-4 with TRBJ2-6, with a tentative D call TRBD1 (5 bases). This CDR3 is built from 17 residues. V was shortened by 5 bases and J by 0 bases, with 14 bases between the two germline ends. CDR1 and CDR2 (germline): MRHNA, SNTAGT. The chain's CDR3 is CASSPAGAYSGANVLTF. For the CDR3, the DNA is TGTGCCAGCAGTCCAGCTGGGGCTTACTCTGGGGCCAACGTCCTGACTTTC.

This clonotype was counted only a few times. V is TRBV7-8 and J is TRBJ1-2, with 7 bases fitting TRBD1. CDR1 and CDR2 from the germline V gene are SGHVS and FQNEAQ. V shed 4 bases and J 4 bases; nucleotides not matched to a gene: 6. This CDR3 has 14 residues. CDR3 sequence reads: CASSSGGTAYGYTF. The DNA for the CDR3 is TGTGCCAGCAGCTCAGGGGGGACAGCCTATGGCTACACCTTC.

The gene calls are TRBV11-2 and TRBJ2-7, with 8 bases lining up with TRBD2. This CDR3 has 16 amino acids. Germline V gene data show CDR1 as SGHAT and CDR2 as FQNNGV. Trimming removed 3 bases from V and 4 bases from J; junction bases left unmatched: 11. DNA for the CDR3: TGTGCCAGCAGCTTCGGTCTGCGGGAGGTGGAATACGAGCAGTACTTC. Translating it yields CASSFGLREVEYEQYF.

This clonotype appeared many times. The rearrangement joins TRBV29-1 to TRBJ2-5; D gene uncertain. V gave up 1 base and J gave up 4 bases, with 4 bases separating them. CDR1 is SQVTM, CDR2 ANQGSEA, per germline. The CDR3 is made up of 11 amino acids. In nucleotides, the CDR3 is TGCAGCGTTGAAGTCGGAGAGACCCAGTACTTC. Its protein product is CSVEVGETQYF.

The count of this clonotype is one. As DNA, the CDR3 is TGCAGTGCTACGGGACAGGGGGCAGAGGAGCAGTACTTC. This codes for CSATGQGAEEQYF. The rearrangement joins TRBV20-1 to TRBJ2-7; TRBD1 matches 12 bases. Germline CDR1 reads DFQATT; CDR2 reads SNEGSKA (reference sequence). V trimming: 4 bases; J trimming: 7 bases; junction bases outside the gene matches: 5. The CDR3 runs 13 residues.

The rearrangement joins TRBV5-1 to TRBJ2-3; TRBD1 aligns across 9 bases. In germline, CDR1 is SGHRS, CDR2 YFSETQ. There are 14 residues in the CDR3. The ends lost 2 bases at V and 6 bases at J; junction bases unmatched: 4. CDR3 in amino acids: CASSFLQGADTQYF. The CDR3 DNA is TGCGCCAGCAGCTTCTTACAGGGGGCCGATACGCAGTATTTT.

This clonotype was detected a few times. This chain links TRBV20-1 with TRBJ2-1; 11 nucleotides match TRBD2. The CDR3 extends over 14 amino acids. V trimming: 5 bases; J trimming: 7 bases; junction bases outside the gene matches: 7. Per germline, CDR1 DFQATT and CDR2 SNEGSKA (reference sequence). CDR3 loop: CSAYIAGGPNEQFF. CDR3 nucleotide sequence: TGCAGTGCTTACATAGCGGGAGGGCCGAATGAGCAGTTCTTC.

The genes are TRBV7-2 and TRBJ2-1, with D possibly TRBD2 on 6 matching bases. The CDR3 totals 15 residues. V was pared by 4 bases and J by 7 bases, with 17 bases between. Germline V gene data show CDR1 as SGHTA and CDR2 as FQGNSA. The CDR3 sequence: CASSSFAGSGNEQFF. The DNA for the CDR3 is TGTGCCAGCAGCTCCTTTGCCGGGAGTGGAAATGAGCAGTTCTTC.